This T cell receptor beta chain appears in the sequencing data of a study of Tregs in tolerant kidney transplant recipients. This clone is medium-sized within its sample. Its antigen is unknown. Clones were sequenced by immunoSEQ multiplex PCR, and TCRdb holds only the in-frame ones, with some missing. The repertoire holds roughly 16,000 clones, with around 55% as singletons. The CDR3 runs to 13 residues. The germline CDR1 and CDR2 sequences are GTSNPN and SVGIG (reference sequence). With 2 bases removed from V and 1 base from J, the gap between germline ends came to 8 bases. Sequences were obtained from Tregs from blood cultured with allogeneic cells. The receptor's source is a human donor in good health. This chain links TRBV30 with TRBJ1-2; perhaps TRBD1 as D (5 bases). The DNA of the CDR3 is TGTGCCTGGAGTAAGGGGAATAACTATGGCTACACCTTC. Protein product: CAWSKGNNYGYTF.